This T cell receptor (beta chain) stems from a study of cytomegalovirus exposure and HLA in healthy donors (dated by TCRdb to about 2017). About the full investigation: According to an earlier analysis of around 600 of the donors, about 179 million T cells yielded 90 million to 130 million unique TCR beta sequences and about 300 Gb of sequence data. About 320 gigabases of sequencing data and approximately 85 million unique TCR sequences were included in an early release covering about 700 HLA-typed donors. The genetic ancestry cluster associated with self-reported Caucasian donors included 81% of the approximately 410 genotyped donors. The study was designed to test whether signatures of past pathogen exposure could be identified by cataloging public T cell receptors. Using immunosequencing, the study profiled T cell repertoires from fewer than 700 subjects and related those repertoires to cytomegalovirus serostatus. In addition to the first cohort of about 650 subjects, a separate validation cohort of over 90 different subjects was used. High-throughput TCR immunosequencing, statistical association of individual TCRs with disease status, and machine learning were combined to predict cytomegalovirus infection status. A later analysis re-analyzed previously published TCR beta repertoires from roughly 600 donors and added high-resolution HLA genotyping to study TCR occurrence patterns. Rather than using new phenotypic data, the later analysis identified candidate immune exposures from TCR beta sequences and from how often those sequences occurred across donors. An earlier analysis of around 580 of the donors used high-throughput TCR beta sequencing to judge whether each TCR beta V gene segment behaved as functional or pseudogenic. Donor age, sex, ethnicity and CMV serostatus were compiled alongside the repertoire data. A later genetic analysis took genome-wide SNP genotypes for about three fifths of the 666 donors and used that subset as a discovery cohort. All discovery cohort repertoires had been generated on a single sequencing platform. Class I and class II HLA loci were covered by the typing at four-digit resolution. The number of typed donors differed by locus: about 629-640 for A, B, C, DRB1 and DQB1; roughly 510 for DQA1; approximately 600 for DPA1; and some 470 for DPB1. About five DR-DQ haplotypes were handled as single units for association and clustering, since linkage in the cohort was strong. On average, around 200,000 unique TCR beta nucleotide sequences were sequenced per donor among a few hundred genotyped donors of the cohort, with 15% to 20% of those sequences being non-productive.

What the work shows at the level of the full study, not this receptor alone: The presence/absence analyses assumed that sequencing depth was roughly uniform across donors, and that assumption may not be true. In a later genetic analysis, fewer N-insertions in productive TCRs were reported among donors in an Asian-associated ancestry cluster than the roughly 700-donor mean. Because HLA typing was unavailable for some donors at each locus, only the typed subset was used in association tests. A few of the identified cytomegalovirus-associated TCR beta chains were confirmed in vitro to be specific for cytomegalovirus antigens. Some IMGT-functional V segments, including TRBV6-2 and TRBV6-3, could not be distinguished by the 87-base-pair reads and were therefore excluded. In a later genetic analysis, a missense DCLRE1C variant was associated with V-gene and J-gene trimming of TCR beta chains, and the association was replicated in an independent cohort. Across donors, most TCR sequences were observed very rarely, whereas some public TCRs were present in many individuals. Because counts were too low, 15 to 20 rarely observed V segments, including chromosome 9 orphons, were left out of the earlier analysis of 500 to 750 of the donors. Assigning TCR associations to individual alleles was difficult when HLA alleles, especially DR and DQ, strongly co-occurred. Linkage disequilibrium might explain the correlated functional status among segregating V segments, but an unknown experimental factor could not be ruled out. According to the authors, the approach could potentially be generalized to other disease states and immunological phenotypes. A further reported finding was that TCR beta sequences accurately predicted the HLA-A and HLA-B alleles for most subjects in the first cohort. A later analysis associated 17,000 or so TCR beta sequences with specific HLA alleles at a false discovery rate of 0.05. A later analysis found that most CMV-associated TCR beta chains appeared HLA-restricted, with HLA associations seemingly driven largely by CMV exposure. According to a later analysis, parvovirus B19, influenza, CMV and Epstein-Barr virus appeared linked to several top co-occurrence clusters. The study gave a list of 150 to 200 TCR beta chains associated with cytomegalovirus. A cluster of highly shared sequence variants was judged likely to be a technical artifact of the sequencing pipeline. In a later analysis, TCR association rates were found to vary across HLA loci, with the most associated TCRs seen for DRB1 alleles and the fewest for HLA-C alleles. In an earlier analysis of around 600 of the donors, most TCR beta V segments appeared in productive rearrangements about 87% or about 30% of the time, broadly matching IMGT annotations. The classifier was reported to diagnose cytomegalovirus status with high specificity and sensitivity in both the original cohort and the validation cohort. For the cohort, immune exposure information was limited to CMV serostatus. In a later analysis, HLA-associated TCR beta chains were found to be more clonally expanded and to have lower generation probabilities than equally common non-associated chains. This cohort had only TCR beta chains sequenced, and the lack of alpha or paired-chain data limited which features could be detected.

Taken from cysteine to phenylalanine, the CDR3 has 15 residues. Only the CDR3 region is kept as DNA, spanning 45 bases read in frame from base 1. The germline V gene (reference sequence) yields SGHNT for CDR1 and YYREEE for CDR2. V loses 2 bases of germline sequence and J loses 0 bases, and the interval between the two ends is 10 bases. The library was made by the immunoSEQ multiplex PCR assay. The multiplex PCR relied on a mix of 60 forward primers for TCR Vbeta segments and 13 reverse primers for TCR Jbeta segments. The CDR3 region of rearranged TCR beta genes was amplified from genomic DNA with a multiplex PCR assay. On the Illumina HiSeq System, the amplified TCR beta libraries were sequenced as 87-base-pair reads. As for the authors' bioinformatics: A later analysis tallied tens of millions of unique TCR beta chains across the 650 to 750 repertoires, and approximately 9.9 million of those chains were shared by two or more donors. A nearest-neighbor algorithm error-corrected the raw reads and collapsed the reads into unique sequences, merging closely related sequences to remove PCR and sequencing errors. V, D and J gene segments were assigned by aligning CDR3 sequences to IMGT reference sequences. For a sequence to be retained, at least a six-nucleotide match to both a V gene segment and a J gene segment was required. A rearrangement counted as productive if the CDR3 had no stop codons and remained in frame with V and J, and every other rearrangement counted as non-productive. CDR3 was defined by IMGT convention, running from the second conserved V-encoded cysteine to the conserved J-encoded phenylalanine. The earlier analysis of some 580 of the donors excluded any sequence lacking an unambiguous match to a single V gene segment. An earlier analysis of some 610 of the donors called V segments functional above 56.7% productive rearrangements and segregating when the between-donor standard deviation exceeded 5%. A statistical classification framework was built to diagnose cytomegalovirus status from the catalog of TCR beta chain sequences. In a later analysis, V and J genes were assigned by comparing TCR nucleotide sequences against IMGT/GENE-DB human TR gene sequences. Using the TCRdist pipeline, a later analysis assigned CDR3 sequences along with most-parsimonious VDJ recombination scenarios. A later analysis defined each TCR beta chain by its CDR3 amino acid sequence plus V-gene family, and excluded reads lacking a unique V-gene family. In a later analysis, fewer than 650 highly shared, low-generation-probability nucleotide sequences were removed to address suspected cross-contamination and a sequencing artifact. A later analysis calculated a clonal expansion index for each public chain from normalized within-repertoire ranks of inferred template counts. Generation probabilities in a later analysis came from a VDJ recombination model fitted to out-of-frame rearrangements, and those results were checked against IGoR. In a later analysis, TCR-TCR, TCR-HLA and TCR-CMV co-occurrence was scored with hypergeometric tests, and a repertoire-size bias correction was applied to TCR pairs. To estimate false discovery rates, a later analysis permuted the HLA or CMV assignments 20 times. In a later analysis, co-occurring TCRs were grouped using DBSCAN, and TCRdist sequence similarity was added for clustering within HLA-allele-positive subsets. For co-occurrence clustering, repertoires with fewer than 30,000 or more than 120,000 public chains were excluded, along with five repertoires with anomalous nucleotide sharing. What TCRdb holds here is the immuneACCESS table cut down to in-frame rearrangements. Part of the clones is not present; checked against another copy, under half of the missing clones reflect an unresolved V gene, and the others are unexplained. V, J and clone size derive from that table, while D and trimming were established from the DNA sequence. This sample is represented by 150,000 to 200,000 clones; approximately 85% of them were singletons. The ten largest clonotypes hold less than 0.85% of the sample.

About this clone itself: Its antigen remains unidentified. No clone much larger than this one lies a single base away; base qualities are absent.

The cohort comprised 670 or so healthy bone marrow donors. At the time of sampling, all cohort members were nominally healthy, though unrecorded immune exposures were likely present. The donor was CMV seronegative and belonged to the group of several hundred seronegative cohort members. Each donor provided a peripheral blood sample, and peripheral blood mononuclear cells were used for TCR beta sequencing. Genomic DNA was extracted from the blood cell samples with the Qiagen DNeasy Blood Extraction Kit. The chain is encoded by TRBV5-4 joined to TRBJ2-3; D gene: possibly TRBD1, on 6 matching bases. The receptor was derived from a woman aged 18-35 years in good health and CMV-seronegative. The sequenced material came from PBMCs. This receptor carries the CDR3 CASSFDRTSTDTQYF. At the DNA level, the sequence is TGTGCCAGCAGCTTCGACAGGACTAGCACAGATACGCAGTATTTT. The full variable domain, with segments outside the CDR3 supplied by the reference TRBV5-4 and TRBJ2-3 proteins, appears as ETGVTQSPTHLIKTRGQQVTLRCSSQSGHNTVSWYQQALGQGPQFIFQYYREEENGRGNFPPRFSGLQFPNYSSELNVNALELDDSALYLCASSFDRTSTDTQYFGPGTRLTVL.